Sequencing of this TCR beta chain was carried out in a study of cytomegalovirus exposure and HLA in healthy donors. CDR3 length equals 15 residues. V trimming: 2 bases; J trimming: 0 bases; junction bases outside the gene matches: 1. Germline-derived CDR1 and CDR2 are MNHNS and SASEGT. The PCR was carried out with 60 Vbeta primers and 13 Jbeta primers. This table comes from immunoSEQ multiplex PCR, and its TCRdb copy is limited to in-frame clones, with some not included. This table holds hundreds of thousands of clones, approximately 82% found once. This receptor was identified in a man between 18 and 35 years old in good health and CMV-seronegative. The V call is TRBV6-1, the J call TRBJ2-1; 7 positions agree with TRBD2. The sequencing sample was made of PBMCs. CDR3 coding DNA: TGTGCCAGCAGTGAATGGGGGGGCTCCTACAATGAGCAGTTCTTC. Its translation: CASSEWGGSYNEQFF.